These 22 T cell receptor beta chains originate from one sample sequenced in a study of beta chain features in type 1 diabetes. Broader study findings: Researchers report that Type 1 diabetes patients had moderately but significantly shorter TCRB CDR3s across all four CD4+ subsets.

Reverse transcribing all isolated RNA meant expressed TCRB transcripts were sequenced. The data were produced by immunoSEQ multiplex PCR, yet TCRdb's version contains in-frame clones alone and is incomplete. Here the sample spans roughly 340,000 clones, approximately 13% being singletons. These receptors have no known antigen. Material: naive CD4+ T cells from blood. Receptors originate from a woman aged 18-30 years with type 1 diabetes.

The chain is built from TRBV19 and TRBJ2-2; TRBD1 might be the D (6 bases). V was cut by 4 bases and J by 2 bases, with 11 bases left in between. Germline V lookup: CDR1 LNHDA, CDR2 SQIVND (reference sequence). The CDR3 is 15 amino acids. The CDR3 reads CASSNSQGNTGELFF. The DNA for the CDR3 is TGTGCCAGTAGTAATTCACAGGGAAACACCGGGGAGCTGTTTTTT.

This clone was picked up a small number of times. This chain connects TRBV27 to TRBJ1-2, with D uncertain. The CDR3 sequence is 15 residues long. CDR1 and CDR2 from the germline V gene are MNHEY and SMNVEV (reference sequence). V lost 5 bases to trimming and J lost 4 bases, with 17 bases between them. The chain's CDR3 is CASSPWGAGSYGYTF. The DNA for the CDR3 is TGTGCCAGCAGTCCGTGGGGTGCCGGGAGCTATGGCTACACCTTC.

The sample holds a few counts of this clone. The chain combines TRBV18 with TRBJ2-1; 13 bases are shared with TRBD2. V dropped 3 bases and J dropped 2; count of bases not matched to a gene: 10. The CDR3 is 19 residues long. From germline, CDR1 is KGHSH and CDR2 LQKENI. The CDR3, as DNA: TGTGCCAGCTCACCTCGGACTAGCGGGAGTCCTTATGCCTACAATGAGCAGTTCTTC. Protein product: CASSPRTSGSPYAYNEQFF.

Only a few counts were recorded for this clone. The chain is built from TRBV19 and TRBJ2-5, with 10 bases fitting TRBD1. V lost 7 bases, J lost 1 base, and 6 bases stayed unmatched. This CDR3 is 15 amino acids long. Germline V gives CDR1 LNHDA, CDR2 SQIVND (reference sequence). The CDR3 sequence: CASMGTGESQETQYF. The CDR3 region has the DNA TGTGCCAGTATGGGGACAGGGGAGAGCCAAGAGACCCAGTACTTC.

The chain carries TRBV11-2 and TRBJ2-5; 8 nucleotides line up with TRBD2. The CDR3 spans 16 residues. V lost 4 bases and J lost 4; bases outside the gene matches: 11. Germline CDR1 is SGHAT and CDR2 is FQNNGV. CDR3 DNA: TGTGCCAGCAGCTCTCCCGGGACTAGTAGACTAGAGACCCAGTACTTC. Residues: CASSSPGTSRLETQYF.

This clone was observed a handful of times. This chain uses TRBV7-3 with TRBJ2-1, with 9 bases aligning to TRBD2. V was clipped by 4 bases and J by 7 bases; unmatched bases: 5. CDR1 is SGHTA and CDR2 is FQGTGA in the germline V gene. The CDR3 extends over 14 amino acids. The CDR3 region has the DNA TGTGCCAGCAGCTCGGGACTAGCACGGAATGAGCAGTTCTTC. It specifies CASSSGLARNEQFF. Together with reference TRBV7-3 and TRBJ2-1, the CDR3 gives the full variable domain: GAGVSQTPSNKVTEKGKYVELRCDPISGHTALYWYRQSLGQGPEFLIYFQGTGAADDSGLPNDRFFAVRPEGSVSTLKIQRTERGDSAVYLCASSSGLARNEQFFGPGTRLTVL.

V usage is TRBV5-1 and J usage is TRBJ2-2; possibly TRBD1 for D (6 bases). The CDR3 spans 14 residues. Germline V gene data show CDR1 as SGHRS and CDR2 as YFSETQ. V was clipped by 4 bases and J by 3 bases, with 10 bases between them. For the CDR3, the DNA is TGCGCCAGCAGCGTTACAGGGTACACCGGGGAGCTGTTTTTT. Protein product: CASSVTGYTGELFF.

There are a few counts of this clone. V is TRBV25-1 and J is TRBJ2-5, with TRBD1 as a possible D gene (6 bases). V lost 8 bases and J 4 bases, leaving 20 bases between the germline ends. Germline-derived CDR1 and CDR2 are MGHDK and SYGVNS. This CDR3 is 15 amino acids long. The CDR3 loop reads CASQSLQGSGETQYF. In DNA form, the CDR3 reads TGTGCCAGCCAGAGTTTACAGGGATCAGGAGAGACCCAGTACTTC. Combining the CDR3 with reference TRBV25-1 and TRBJ2-5 gives the whole variable domain EADIYQTPRYLVIGTGKKITLECSQTMGHDKMYWYQQDPGMELHLIHYSYGVNSTEKGDLSSESTVSRIRTEHFPLTLESARPSHTSQYLCASQSLQGSGETQYFGPGTRLLVL.

In its sample, this clone was seen a few times. The CDR3 region is CASSAGQHSGNTIYF. For the CDR3, the DNA is TGTGCCAGCAGCGCGGGACAGCACTCTGGAAACACCATATATTTT. The chain has TRBV7-2 and TRBJ1-3; TRBD1 matches 7 bases. CDR3 length equals 15 residues. Germline V gene data show CDR1 as SGHTA and CDR2 as FQGNSA. With V trimmed by 5 bases and J by 0 bases, 4 bases remained unmatched.

V is TRBV5-1 and J is TRBJ2-7; the D gene is possibly TRBD1 (6 bases). The CDR3 is 14 amino acids. The V gene's germline CDR1 is SGHRS and CDR2 YFSETQ. Trimming removed 7 bases from V and 2 bases from J, with 16 bases in between. CDR3 DNA: TGCGCCAGCCGACAGGACCCAACAGCCTACGAGCAGTACTTC. Translated, it gives CASRQDPTAYEQYF.

The chain has TRBV7-9 and TRBJ2-5; TRBD2 matches at 9 bases. The length of the CDR3 is 14 residues. From germline, CDR1 is SEHNR and CDR2 FQNEAQ (reference sequence). J gave up 5 bases and V 5 bases, and 6 bases lay outside the gene matches. CDR3 in DNA: TGTGCCAGCAGCCGTCGCGGGGGGGCCGAGACCCAGTACTTC. Translating it yields CASSRRGGAETQYF.

The chain joins TRBV7-2 to TRBJ2-3; D possibly corresponds to TRBD2 (6 bases). V was trimmed by 5 bases and J by 8 bases, leaving 23 bases between them. Germline values: CDR1 SGHTA, CDR2 FQGNSA. This CDR3 region has 16 residues. CDR3 nucleotide sequence: TGTGCCAGCAGCCCCGTCCGGCCATCTAGCGCGGTTACGCAGTATTTT. Its protein is CASSPVRPSSAVTQYF.

The chain has TRBV6-5 and TRBJ2-6; D remains ambiguous. Germline V gene lookup returns CDR1 MNHEY and CDR2 SVGAGI. The CDR3 contains 14 residues. V was pared by 2 bases and J by 4 bases, with 6 bases between. The chain's CDR3 is CASSYRGGANVLTF. The CDR3 DNA reads as TGTGCCAGCAGTTACCGCGGAGGGGCCAACGTCCTGACTTTC.

This clone was counted a few times. This chain joins TRBV5-4 and TRBJ2-5; 8 nucleotides match TRBD1. The J segment lost 2 bases and the V segment lost 4 bases, leaving 7 bases of the junction unmatched. The CDR3 has 15 amino acids. Per the germline V gene, CDR1 is SGHNT and CDR2 is YYREEE (reference sequence). CDR3 DNA sequence: TGTGCCAGCAGCCTGGACAGGGCCTATCAAGAGACCCAGTACTTC. Amino acid sequence: CASSLDRAYQETQYF.

This clone was counted between two and nine times. The V and J genes are TRBV7-3 and TRBJ2-3, with D perhaps matching TRBD2 (5 bases). The CDR3 spans 15 residues. Germline CDR1 is SGHTA and CDR2 is FQGTGA. V was trimmed by 4 bases and J by 1 base, leaving 12 bases between them. The CDR3 DNA follows: TGTGCCAGCAGCTCTACTAGTGCCGGCACAGATACGCAGTATTTT. Its translation is CASSSTSAGTDTQYF.

The chain couples TRBV5-6 to TRBJ1-2, with D perhaps matching TRBD1 (5 bases). The length of the CDR3 is 13 residues. Trimming took off 0 bases at V and 8 bases at J, with 11 bases between the two ends. Germline V gives CDR1 SGHDT, CDR2 YYEEEE. CDR3 sequence reads: CASSLEGPRGYTF. The DNA for the CDR3 is TGTGCCAGCAGCTTGGAGGGGCCGCGGGGCTACACCTTC.

The chain combines TRBV15 with TRBJ1-1; 10 nucleotides match TRBD1. Per the germline V gene, CDR1 is LNHNV and CDR2 is YYDKDF (reference sequence). V lost 2 bases and J lost 10; bases outside the gene matches: 13. This CDR3 has 16 residues. CDR3 in amino acids: CATSRKPGQGTPGAFF. For the CDR3, the DNA is TGTGCCACCAGCAGAAAACCGGGACAGGGGACACCGGGAGCTTTCTTT.

This clone was seen a handful of times. The chain links TRBV29-1 to TRBJ2-7; tentative D call: TRBD2 (5 bases). The V and J ends lost 5 bases and 5 bases respectively, with 16 bases between them. Germline lookup yields CDR1 SQVTM and CDR2 ANQGSEA. The CDR3 runs to 13 residues. The CDR3 DNA reads TGCAGCGTTCAACAGTGGCCGAGGGACGAGCAGTACTTC. It is translated as CSVQQWPRDEQYF.

V is TRBV5-4 and J is TRBJ2-4; the match to TRBD1 covers 7 bases. Germline trimming cut 2 bases from V and 5 bases from J; bases unmatched to any gene: 4. The CDR3 is 14 amino acids. Germline lookup yields CDR1 SGHNT and CDR2 YYREEE (reference sequence). CDR3 DNA sequence: TGTGCCAGCAGCTTACAGGGGAGTGAAAACATTCAGTACTTC. This sequence encodes CASSLQGSENIQYF.

This rearrangement joins TRBV18 to TRBJ1-1, with a weak D call TRBD1 (6 bases). This CDR3 has 11 amino acids. From germline, CDR1 is KGHSH and CDR2 LQKENI. Trimming took 7 bases from V and 8 from J, leaving 11 bases between them. The CDR3 region has the DNA TGTGCCAGCTTCACAGGGTCCGAAGCTTTCTTT. Its translation: CASFTGSEAFF.

This clone has a handful of counts. The chain has TRBV29-1 and TRBJ2-5; 8 bases match TRBD1. Trimming cost V 6 bases and J 5 bases; bases outside gene matches: 14. Germline assignment: CDR1 SQVTM and CDR2 ANQGSEA. The CDR3 runs to 15 residues. The CDR3 is CSVARSQGVKETQYF. The CDR3 bases are TGCAGCGTAGCTAGATCACAGGGGGTTAAGGAGACCCAGTACTTC.

The DNA of the CDR3 is TGCGCCAGCAGCTTTACAGGGGCCGGGGAGACCCAGTACTTC. Translated: CASSFTGAGETQYF. J is TRBJ2-5 and V is TRBV5-1; 7 bases agree with TRBD1. Trimming took 2 bases from V and 5 from J; bases not matched to a gene: 6. CDR1 is SGHRS, CDR2 YFSETQ, per germline. This CDR3 spans 14 amino acids.